These 29 T cell receptor beta chains share one sample of origin, sequenced in a study of identical twins. Each CDR3 protein gets one entry after TCRdb re-called the 5' RACE reads with MiXCR. The table records 1.5 million to 2 million distinct CDR3 sequences, around 29% of them present only once. The sample taken for sequencing was cord blood. Receptor source: a newborn girl in good health.

The chain uses TRBV20-1 and TRBJ2-7, with 7 bases lining up with TRBD2. Germline CDR1 reads DFQATT; CDR2 reads SNEGSKA (reference sequence). J was trimmed by 2 bases and V by 5 bases; bases with no gene match: 9. This CDR3 spans 14 amino acids. The CDR3 DNA follows: TGCAGTGCTCGGGACTACTCCACCACCTACGAGCAGTACTTC. Amino acids: CSARDYSTTYEQYF.

The rearrangement uses TRBV4-3 and TRBJ2-3; D is perhaps TRBD2 (6 bases). Germline-derived CDR1 and CDR2 are LGHNA and YSLEER. The CDR3 extends over 16 amino acids. V was shortened by 4 bases and J by 2 bases, with 16 bases between the two germline ends. In DNA, the CDR3 is TGCGCCAGCAGCCTCCGACTAGGACGAACCACAGATACGCAGTATTTT. Translation: CASSLRLGRTTDTQYF.

The chain links TRBV12-3 or TRBV12-4 to TRBJ1-5; D remains unclear. V was pared by 2 bases and J by 0 bases, with 5 bases between. This CDR3 contains 14 residues. The CDR3 DNA reads TGTGCCAGCAGTTTAAAGTATAGCAATCAGCCCCAGCATTTT. Its translation is CASSLKYSNQPQHF.

Regarding this clonotype: This may be a read error: a much more frequent sequence differs by one nucleotide. The chain combines TRBV5-1 with TRBJ2-7; D is perhaps TRBD1 (5 bases). The J call may not be correct, given that the DNA end is closer to TRBJ2-4. The CDR3 loop spans 14 amino acids. The germline gives CDR1 SGHRS, CDR2 YFSETQ. The DNA for the CDR3 is TGCGCCAGCAGCCAACTACTGTGGGGCGACATTCAGTACTTC. Protein: CASSQLLWGDIQYF.

The chain links TRBV4-2 to TRBJ1-2; the match to TRBD1 covers 9 bases. Losses at the gene ends were 0 bases for V and 6 bases for J; bases not matched to a gene: 8. This CDR3 spans 16 amino acids. Germline assignment: CDR1 LGHNA and CDR2 YNFKEQ. DNA of the CDR3: TGTGCCAGCAGCCAAGAAAGGGACAGGGCACTAAATGGCTACACCTTC. As protein: CASSQERDRALNGYTF.

Concerning this clonotype itself: At one of its ends the junction is not consistent with the germline gene, which may arise from a read error. The V call is TRBV10-3, the J call TRBJ1-2; D call uncertain. The CDR3 contains 11 residues. The V gene's germline CDR1 is ENHRY and CDR2 SYGVKD. CDR3 sequence (DNA): TGTGCCGTCAGTACAAACTATGGCTACACCTTC. Amino acids: CAVSTNYGYTF.

The V and J genes are TRBV24-1 and TRBJ1-5; D is uncertain. CDR3 length equals 14 residues. CDR1 and CDR2 from the germline V gene are KGHDR and SFDVKD. The V and J ends lost 7 bases and 0 bases respectively, with 9 bases between them. CDR3 in amino acids: CATSRENSNQPQHF. The CDR3 nucleotides read TGTGCCACCAGCCGAGAAAATAGCAATCAGCCCCAGCATTTT.

This chain joins TRBV15 and TRBJ2-3; D ambiguous. This CDR3 has 14 residues. Per the germline V gene, CDR1 is LNHNV and CDR2 is YYDKDF (reference sequence). Trimming removed 2 bases from V and 4 bases from J, with 10 bases in between. CDR3: CATSRLTEPDTQYF. The CDR3 DNA follows: TGTGCCACCAGCAGATTGACGGAGCCAGATACGCAGTATTTT.

This clonotype was counted between two and nine times. The chain has TRBV20-1 and TRBJ2-7; TRBD2 matches 11 bases. This CDR3 is built from 13 residues. Germline V lookup: CDR1 DFQATT, CDR2 SNEGSKA (reference sequence). The CDR3 is CRVLAGESYEQYF. CDR3 in DNA: TGCAGGGTACTAGCGGGAGAGTCCTACGAGCAGTACTTC.

This clonotype was detected only a few times. V and J are TRBV2 and TRBJ1-2; the D gene is possibly TRBD1 (5 bases). CDR1 and CDR2 from the germline V gene are SNHLY and FYNNEI. This CDR3 comprises 13 residues. Trimming took off 8 bases at V and 4 bases at J, with 14 bases between the two ends. The CDR3 DNA sequence: TGTGCCAGCGCCGAGCGGGGCATCTATGGCTACACCTTC. Translating it yields CASAERGIYGYTF.

A few counts support this clonotype. The chain uses TRBV20-1 and TRBJ2-7; TRBD2 matches at 8 bases. Germline V gene data show CDR1 as DFQATT and CDR2 as SNEGSKA (reference sequence). This CDR3 is built from 16 residues. With 1 base clipped from V and 0 bases from J, the junction kept 8 bases outside the gene matches. As DNA, the CDR3 is TGCAGTGCTAGAGTGGCTACTAGCGGATCCTCCTACGAGCAGTACTTC. Its translation: CSARVATSGSSYEQYF.

The chain carries TRBV4-2 and TRBJ2-2, with no clear D. This CDR3 region has 16 residues. The V end was cut by 5 bases, the J end by 0 bases, with 13 bases between. Germline lookup yields CDR1 LGHNA and CDR2 YNFKEQ. In nucleotides, the CDR3 is TGTGCCAGCAGCTTGCGGCCGGGCCCGAACACCGGGGAGCTGTTTTTT. Translating gives CASSLRPGPNTGELFF.

The CDR3 DNA reads TGTGCCAGCAGTGACGGGCAGACCCAGTACTTC. This encodes CASSDGQTQYF. The chain is built from TRBV2 and TRBJ2-7, with unresolved D. The J call may not be correct, given that the DNA end is closer to TRBJ2-5. Germline values: CDR1 SNHLY, CDR2 FYNNEI. This CDR3 is built from 11 residues.

This rearrangement joins TRBV5-5 to TRBJ2-7; D perhaps matches TRBD1 (5 bases). The J call may be faulty, since TRBJ2-5 better matches the DNA end. Per the germline V gene, CDR1 is SGHKS and CDR2 is YYEKEE (reference sequence). This CDR3 is built from 15 residues. CDR3 nucleotide sequence: TGTGCCAGCAGCTCCCCCAGGGAATTCGGGGAGACCCAGTACTTC. Protein product: CASSSPREFGETQYF.

As to this clonotype: A read error may produce the germline difference seen at one junction end. This chain joins TRBV28 and TRBJ2-5, with TRBD1 as a possible D gene (5 bases). Germline CDR1 reads MDHEN; CDR2 reads SYDVKM. This CDR3 has 14 residues. DNA of the CDR3: TGTGCCGGCAGTTTCCTAGACAGCCAAGAGACCCAGTACTTC. Translation: CAGSFLDSQETQYF.

The chain carries TRBV19 and TRBJ1-5; the match to TRBD1 covers 9 bases. This CDR3 comprises 14 residues. Germline V gene data show CDR1 as LNHDA and CDR2 as SQIVND (reference sequence). V was pared by 3 bases and J by 4 bases, with 1 base of the junction left unmatched. The CDR3: CASSMGTGNQPQHF. CDR3 bases: TGTGCCAGTAGTATGGGGACAGGGAATCAGCCCCAGCATTTT. The full variable domain, its missing parts supplied by reference TRBV19 and TRBJ1-5, is DGGITQSPKYLFRKEGQNVTLSCEQNLNHDAMYWYRQDPGQGLRLIYYSQIVNDFQKGDIAEGYSVSREKKESFPLTVTSAQKNPTAFYLCASSMGTGNQPQHFGDGTRLSIL.

V gene TRBV2 combines with J gene TRBJ2-1; tentatively, D is TRBD1 (8 bases). V lost 11 bases, J lost 7 bases, and 33 bases lay in between. Germline loops: CDR1 SNHLY, CDR2 FYNNEI. The CDR3 covers 18 residues. The CDR3 sequence: CAFTKREKRQGPPNEQFF. In DNA, the CDR3 is TGTGCCTTTACTAAGCGGGAAAAACGACAGGGGCCCCCTAATGAGCAGTTCTTC.

This clonotype was seen many times. CDR3 in DNA: TGTGCCAGCAGCCAAGGACCCGTCGATCAGCCCCAGCATTTT. It yields the protein CASSQGPVDQPQHF. The chain links TRBV4-2 to TRBJ1-5; unclear D gene. Trimming took 1 base from V and 5 from J, leaving 9 bases between them. Germline V gene sequence: CDR1 LGHNA, CDR2 YNFKEQ. This CDR3 spans 14 amino acids.

The chain couples TRBV5-4 to TRBJ2-7, with D unclear. Germline V gene sequence: CDR1 SGHNT, CDR2 YYREEE (reference sequence). V was cut by 4 bases and J by 0 bases, with 8 bases left in between. The CDR3 is 13 amino acids. CDR3 loop: CASSIDGSYEQYF. The CDR3 nucleotides are TGTGCCAGCAGCATCGACGGCTCCTACGAGCAGTACTTC.

The genes are TRBV27 and TRBJ2-5, with 9 bases fitting TRBD2. Trimming cost V 4 bases and J 11 bases; bases outside gene matches: 23. Germline values: CDR1 MNHEY, CDR2 SMNVEV (reference sequence). This CDR3 spans 18 amino acids. Here the CDR3 reads CASSSPSLAGWIHNEQYF. CDR3 in DNA: TGTGCCAGCAGTTCGCCATCTCTAGCGGGGTGGATCCACAATGAGCAGTACTTC.

The sample holds a few counts of this clonotype. The chain employs TRBV2 and TRBJ1-2; 8 nucleotides agree with TRBD1. V was clipped by 9 bases and J by 5 bases; unmatched bases: 8. The CDR3 sequence is 13 residues long. CDR1 SNHLY and CDR2 FYNNEI come from the germline V gene. CDR3 protein: CARIIQGDYGYTF. The DNA for the CDR3 is TGTGCCAGAATAATACAGGGGGATTATGGCTACACCTTC.

This clonotype was counted at least ten times. V usage is TRBV4-2 and J usage is TRBJ2-5; 7 bases map to TRBD1. Germline trimming cut 0 bases from V and 2 bases from J; bases unmatched to any gene: 6. The CDR3 consists of 16 residues. CDR1 and CDR2 from the germline V gene are LGHNA and YNFKEQ. CDR3 nucleotides: TGTGCCAGCAGCCAAGAACAAGGGACAGTACAAGAGACCCAGTACTTC. Encoded protein: CASSQEQGTVQETQYF.

This clonotype has more than one count but fewer than ten. V is TRBV12-3 or TRBV12-4 and J is TRBJ2-5; 10 bases are a match to TRBD2. CDR3 size: 14 residues. With 7 bases clipped from V and 2 bases from J, the junction kept 4 bases outside the gene matches. The chain's CDR3 is CASKKRGGQETQYF. CDR3 DNA: TGTGCCAGCAAGAAGCGGGGGGGACAAGAGACCCAGTACTTC.

The V call is TRBV7-2, the J call TRBJ1-1; D not certain. The CDR3 is made up of 15 amino acids. CDR1 is SGHTA, CDR2 FQGNSA, per germline. The V and J ends lost 7 bases and 0 bases respectively, with 15 bases between them. CDR3 in DNA: TGTGCCAGCACCCGATATGTGGGCGTGAACACTGAAGCTTTCTTT. Protein: CASTRYVGVNTEAFF.

This clonotype was detected only once. The junction departs from the called germline gene at one end, perhaps through a read error. This chain joins TRBV27 and TRBJ2-3; D not certain. Germline CDR1 MNHEY, CDR2 SMNVEV (reference sequence). CDR3 length equals 14 residues. CDR3 nucleotide sequence: TGTGTCAGCAGCCCCTGGCAGGACACAGATACGCAGTATTTT. It yields the protein CVSSPWQDTDTQYF.

This clonotype was observed many times. This chain links TRBV27 with TRBJ2-1, with D unresolved. This CDR3 is built from 14 residues. The V gene's germline CDR1 is MNHEY and CDR2 SMNVEV (reference sequence). The germline V and J ends were trimmed by 5 bases and 6 bases, with 14 bases remaining between them. The DNA for the CDR3 is TGTGCCAGCAGTAGTTCGGGTTCAATCAATGAGCAGTTCTTC. As protein: CASSSSGSINEQFF.

This chain uses TRBV5-1 with TRBJ2-1; 7 nucleotides line up with TRBD2. The V gene's germline CDR1 is SGHRS and CDR2 YFSETQ. With 4 bases clipped from V and 6 bases from J, the junction kept 13 bases outside the gene matches. The CDR3 spans 16 residues. The CDR3 spells CASSQLGLAGVNEQFF. The CDR3 DNA follows: TGCGCCAGCAGCCAATTGGGACTGGCGGGAGTCAATGAGCAGTTCTTC.

The V gene is TRBV27, the J gene TRBJ2-6; 7 nucleotides align to TRBD2. With V trimmed by 2 bases and J by 0 bases, 7 bases remained unmatched. The CDR3 loop spans 18 amino acids. Germline CDR1 MNHEY, CDR2 SMNVEV (reference sequence). The CDR3 region has the DNA TGTGCCAGCAGTTTAGTTGCGGGAGCCCTCTCTGGGGCCAACGTCCTGACTTTC. Translated, it gives CASSLVAGALSGANVLTF.

This clonotype was seen a few times. The chain's CDR3 is CASRRTGGLDTQYF. The CDR3 DNA follows: TGTGCCAGCCGGCGGACCGGAGGGTTGGATACGCAGTATTTT. The V and J genes are TRBV28 and TRBJ2-3, with D perhaps TRBD2 (6 bases). The V end lost 8 bases, the J end lost 6 bases, and 18 bases lay between the germline ends. Looked up from germline, CDR1 is MDHEN and CDR2 is SYDVKM. The CDR3 totals 14 residues.